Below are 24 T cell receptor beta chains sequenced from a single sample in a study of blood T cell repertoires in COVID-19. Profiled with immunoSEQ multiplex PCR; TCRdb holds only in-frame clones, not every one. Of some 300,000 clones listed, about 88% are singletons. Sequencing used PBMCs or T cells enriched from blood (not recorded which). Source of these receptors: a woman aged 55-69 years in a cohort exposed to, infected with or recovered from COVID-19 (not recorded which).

The CDR3 spells CAWRKGAENQPQHF. The CDR3 coding sequence is TGTGCCTGGAGGAAGGGAGCCGAAAATCAGCCCCAGCATTTT. This chain joins TRBV30 and TRBJ1-5; unclear D gene. Germline values: CDR1 GTSNPN, CDR2 SVGIG (reference sequence). This CDR3 has 14 residues. V lost 3 bases and J lost 4, with 13 bases in between.

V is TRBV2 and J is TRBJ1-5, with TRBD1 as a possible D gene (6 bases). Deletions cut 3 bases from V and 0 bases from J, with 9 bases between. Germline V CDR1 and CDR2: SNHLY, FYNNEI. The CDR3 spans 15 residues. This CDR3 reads CASSEAGVSNQPQHF. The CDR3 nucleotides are TGTGCCAGCAGTGAGGCAGGGGTTAGCAATCAGCCCCAGCATTTT.

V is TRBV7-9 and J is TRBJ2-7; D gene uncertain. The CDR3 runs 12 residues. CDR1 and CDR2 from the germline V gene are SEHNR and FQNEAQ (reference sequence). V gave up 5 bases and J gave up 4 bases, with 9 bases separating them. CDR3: CASSPLVYEQYF. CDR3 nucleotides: TGTGCCAGCAGCCCCCTAGTTTACGAGCAGTACTTC.

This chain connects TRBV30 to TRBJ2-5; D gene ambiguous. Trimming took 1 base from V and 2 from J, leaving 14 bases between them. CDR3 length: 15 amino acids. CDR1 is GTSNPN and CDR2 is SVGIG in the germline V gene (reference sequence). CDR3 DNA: TGTGCCTGGAGTGCCCTAGGAACTGTACAAGAGACCCAGTACTTC. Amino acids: CAWSALGTVQETQYF. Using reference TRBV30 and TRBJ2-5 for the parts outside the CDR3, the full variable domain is SQTIHQWPATLVQPVGSPLSLECTVEGTSNPNLYWYRQAAGRGLQLLFYSVGIGQISSEVPQNLSASRPQDRQFILSSKKLLLSDSGFYLCAWSALGTVQETQYFGPGTRLLVL.

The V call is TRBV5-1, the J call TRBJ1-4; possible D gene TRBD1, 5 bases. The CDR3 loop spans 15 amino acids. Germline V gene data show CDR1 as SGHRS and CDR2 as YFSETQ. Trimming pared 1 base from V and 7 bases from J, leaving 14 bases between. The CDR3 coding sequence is TGCGCCAGCAGCTTGAGTTCAAGGGGCTCTGAAAAACTGTTTTTT. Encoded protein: CASSLSSRGSEKLFF.

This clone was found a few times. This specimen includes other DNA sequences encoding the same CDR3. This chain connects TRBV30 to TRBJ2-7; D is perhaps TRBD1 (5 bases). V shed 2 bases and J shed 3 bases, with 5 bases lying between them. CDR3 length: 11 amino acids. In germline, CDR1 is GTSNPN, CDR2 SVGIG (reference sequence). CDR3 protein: CAWSTGYEQYF. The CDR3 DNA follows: TGTGCCTGGAGTACAGGCTACGAGCAGTACTTC.

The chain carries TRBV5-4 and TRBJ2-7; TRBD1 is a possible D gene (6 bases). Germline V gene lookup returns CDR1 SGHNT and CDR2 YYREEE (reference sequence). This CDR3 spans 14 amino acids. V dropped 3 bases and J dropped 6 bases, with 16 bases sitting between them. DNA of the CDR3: TGTGCCAGCAGCTCCCGCGCAGGGGAGTGCGAGCAGTACTTC. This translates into CASSSRAGECEQYF.

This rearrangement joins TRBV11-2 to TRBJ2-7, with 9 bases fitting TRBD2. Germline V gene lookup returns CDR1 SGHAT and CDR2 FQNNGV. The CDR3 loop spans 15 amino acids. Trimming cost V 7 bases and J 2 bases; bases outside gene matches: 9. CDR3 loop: CASTEGIAGAYEQYF. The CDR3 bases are TGTGCCAGCACCGAAGGGATAGCGGGAGCCTACGAGCAGTACTTC.

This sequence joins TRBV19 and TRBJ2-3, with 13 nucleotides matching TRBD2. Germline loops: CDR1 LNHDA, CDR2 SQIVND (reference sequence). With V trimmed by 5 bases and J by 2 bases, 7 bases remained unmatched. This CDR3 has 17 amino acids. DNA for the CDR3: TGTGCCAGTAGTCCCCGGACTAGCGGGAGCCACACAGATACGCAGTATTTT. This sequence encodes CASSPRTSGSHTDTQYF.

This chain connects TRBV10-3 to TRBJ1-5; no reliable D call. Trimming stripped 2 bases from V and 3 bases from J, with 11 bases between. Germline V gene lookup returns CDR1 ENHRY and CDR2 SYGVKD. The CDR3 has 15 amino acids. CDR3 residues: CAISEAGIPNQPQHF. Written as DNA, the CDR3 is TGTGCCATCAGTGAGGCCGGGATCCCCAATCAGCCCCAGCATTTT.

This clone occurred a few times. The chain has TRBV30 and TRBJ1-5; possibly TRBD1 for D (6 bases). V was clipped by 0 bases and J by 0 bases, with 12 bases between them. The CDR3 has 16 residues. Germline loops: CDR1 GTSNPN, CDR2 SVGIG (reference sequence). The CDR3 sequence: CAWSVGVGGSNQPQHF. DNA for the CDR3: TGTGCCTGGAGTGTAGGAGTAGGGGGTAGCAATCAGCCCCAGCATTTT.

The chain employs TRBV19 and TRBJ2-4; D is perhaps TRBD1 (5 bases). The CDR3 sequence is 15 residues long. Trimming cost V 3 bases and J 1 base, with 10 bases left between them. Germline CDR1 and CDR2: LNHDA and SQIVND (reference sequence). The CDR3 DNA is TGTGCCAGTAGTATGACAAAGGGGGCCAAAAACATTCAGTACTTC. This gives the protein CASSMTKGAKNIQYF.

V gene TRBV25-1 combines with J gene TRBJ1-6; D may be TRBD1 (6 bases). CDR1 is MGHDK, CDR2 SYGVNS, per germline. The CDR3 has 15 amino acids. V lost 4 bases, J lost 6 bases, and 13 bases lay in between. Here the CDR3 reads CASSGTRGPNSPLHF. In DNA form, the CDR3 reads TGTGCCAGCAGTGGAACCAGGGGACCTAATTCACCCCTCCACTTT.

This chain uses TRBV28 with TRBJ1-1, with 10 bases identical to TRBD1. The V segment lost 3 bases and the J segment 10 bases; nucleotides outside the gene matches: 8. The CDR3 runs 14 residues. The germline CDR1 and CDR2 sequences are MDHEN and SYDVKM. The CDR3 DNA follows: TGTGCCAGCAGTTTGGGGGACAGGGGCAAGGGAGCTTTCTTT. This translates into CASSLGDRGKGAFF.

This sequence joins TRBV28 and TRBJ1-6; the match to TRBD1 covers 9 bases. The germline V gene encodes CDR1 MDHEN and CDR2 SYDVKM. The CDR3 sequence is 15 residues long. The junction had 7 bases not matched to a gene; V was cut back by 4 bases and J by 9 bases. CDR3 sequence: CASSYTGGGGSPLHF. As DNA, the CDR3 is TGTGCCAGCAGTTATACAGGGGGCGGAGGTTCACCCCTCCACTTT.

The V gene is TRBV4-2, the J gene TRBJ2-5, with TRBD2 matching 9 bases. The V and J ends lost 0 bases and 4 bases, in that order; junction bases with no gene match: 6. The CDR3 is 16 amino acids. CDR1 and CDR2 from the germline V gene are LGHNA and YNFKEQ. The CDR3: CASSQDGGRGPETQYF. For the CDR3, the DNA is TGTGCCAGCAGCCAAGACGGCGGGAGGGGTCCAGAGACCCAGTACTTC.

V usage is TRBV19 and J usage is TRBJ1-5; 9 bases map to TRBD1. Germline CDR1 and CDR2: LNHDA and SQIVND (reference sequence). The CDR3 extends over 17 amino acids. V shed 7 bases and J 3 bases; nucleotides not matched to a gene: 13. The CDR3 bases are TGTGCCAGTACCGCCCGGGACAGGGCATCGGCCAATCAGCCCCAGCATTTT. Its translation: CASTARDRASANQPQHF.

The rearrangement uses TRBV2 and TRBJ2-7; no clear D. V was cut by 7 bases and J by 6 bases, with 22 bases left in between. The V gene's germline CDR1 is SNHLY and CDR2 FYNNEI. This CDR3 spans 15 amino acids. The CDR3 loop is CASIEFGSLGIEQYF. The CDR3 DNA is TGTGCCAGCATCGAATTCGGAAGCCTAGGAATCGAGCAGTACTTC.

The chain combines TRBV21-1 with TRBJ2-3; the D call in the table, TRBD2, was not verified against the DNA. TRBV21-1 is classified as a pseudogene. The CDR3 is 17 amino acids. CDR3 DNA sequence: TGTGCCAGCAGCAAAGCCGGTAGCGGGGCTAGCACAGATACGCAGTATTTT. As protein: CASSKAGSGASTDTQYF.

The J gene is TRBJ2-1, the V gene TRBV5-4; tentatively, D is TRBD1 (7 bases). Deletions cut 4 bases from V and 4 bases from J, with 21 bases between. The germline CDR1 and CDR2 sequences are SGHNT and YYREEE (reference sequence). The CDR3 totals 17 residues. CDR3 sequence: CASSAPRGDRAYNEQFF. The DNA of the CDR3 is TGTGCCAGCAGCGCCCCCCGCGGGGACAGAGCGTACAATGAGCAGTTCTTC.

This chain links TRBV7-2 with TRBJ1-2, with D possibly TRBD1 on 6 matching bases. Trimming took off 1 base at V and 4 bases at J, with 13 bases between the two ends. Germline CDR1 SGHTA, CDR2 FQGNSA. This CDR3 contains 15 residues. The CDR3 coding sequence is TGTGCCAGCAGCTTAGGCGGGGGGCCGGGCTATGGCTACACCTTC. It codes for CASSLGGGPGYGYTF.

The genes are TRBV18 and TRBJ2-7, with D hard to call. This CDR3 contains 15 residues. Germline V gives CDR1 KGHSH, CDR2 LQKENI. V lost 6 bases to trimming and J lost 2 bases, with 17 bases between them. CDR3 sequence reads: CASSPEGEAPYEQYF. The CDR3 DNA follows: TGTGCCAGCTCCCCTGAAGGAGAAGCCCCCTACGAGCAGTACTTC.

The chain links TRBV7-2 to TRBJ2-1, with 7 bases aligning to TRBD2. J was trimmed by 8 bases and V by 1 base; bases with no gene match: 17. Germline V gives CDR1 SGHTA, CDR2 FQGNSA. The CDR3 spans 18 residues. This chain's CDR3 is CASSLERAGMGTKDEQFF. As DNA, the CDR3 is TGTGCCAGCAGCTTAGAGCGAGCGGGAATGGGAACAAAGGATGAGCAGTTCTTC.

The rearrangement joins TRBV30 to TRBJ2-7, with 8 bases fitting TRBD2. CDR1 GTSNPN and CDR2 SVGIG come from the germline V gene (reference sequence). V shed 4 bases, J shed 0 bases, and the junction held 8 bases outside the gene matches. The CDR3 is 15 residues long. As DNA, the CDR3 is TGTGCCTGGACCTTTAGCGGGACCAACTCCTACGAGCAGTACTTC. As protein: CAWTFSGTNSYEQYF.